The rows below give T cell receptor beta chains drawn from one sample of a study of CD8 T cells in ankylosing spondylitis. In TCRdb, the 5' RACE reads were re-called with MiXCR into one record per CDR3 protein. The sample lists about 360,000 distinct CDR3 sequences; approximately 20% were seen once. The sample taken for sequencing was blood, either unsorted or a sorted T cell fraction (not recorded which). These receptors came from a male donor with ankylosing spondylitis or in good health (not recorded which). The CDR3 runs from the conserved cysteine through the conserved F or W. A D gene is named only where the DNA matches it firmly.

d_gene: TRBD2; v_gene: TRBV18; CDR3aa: CASSPPLAALVAQYF
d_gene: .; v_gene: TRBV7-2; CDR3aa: CASIGYGYTF
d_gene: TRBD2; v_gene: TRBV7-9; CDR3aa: CASSTTGGALDEQYF
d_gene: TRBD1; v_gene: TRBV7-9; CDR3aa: CASSTTGETYEQYF
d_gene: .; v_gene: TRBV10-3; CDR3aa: CAISDGTGNFGEQYF
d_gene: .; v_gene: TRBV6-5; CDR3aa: CASSHEDYGYTF
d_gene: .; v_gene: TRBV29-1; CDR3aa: CSVGSLYEQYF
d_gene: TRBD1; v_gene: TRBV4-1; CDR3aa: CASSQVTGDEKLFF
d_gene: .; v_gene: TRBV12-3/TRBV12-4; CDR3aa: CASRTKPVVTDTQYF
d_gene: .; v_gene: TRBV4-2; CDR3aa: CASSQVVEVMNTGELFF
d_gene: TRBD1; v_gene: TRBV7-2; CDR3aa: CASSLGSGGSFNYGYTF